The clone carrying this T cell receptor (beta chain) showed up just once. Profiled with immunoSEQ multiplex PCR; TCRdb holds only in-frame clones, not every one. Its listing shows dozens of clones. This sample stems from a study of chemoradiotherapy in HPV16-positive cancers. The source was tumor tissue, collected from a patient who underwent chemoradiotherapy. The receptor was isolated from a human donor with HPV-associated anogenital cancer.

In DNA form, the CDR3 reads TGTGCCAGTAGTCCCCCAGGAGGCGGGAGGGTGATCGATGAGCAGTTCTTC. Translation: CASSPPGGGRVIDEQFF. The rearrangement links TRBV19 to TRBJ2-1; the match to TRBD2 covers 9 bases. The CDR3 runs to 17 residues. Unmatched junction bases numbered 16, after V lost 5 bases and J lost 8 bases. Germline V gene data show CDR1 as LNHDA and CDR2 as SQIVND (reference sequence).